This T cell receptor (beta chain) is from a study of identical twins (dated by TCRdb to the mid-2010s). Study-wide context: To test whether fetal clonotypes persist, this study deep-sequenced TCR alpha and beta repertoires from monozygotic twins, from unrelated adults of various ages, and from cord blood. To rule out contamination, replicate twin experiments were performed at different times with different library preparation protocols. What the research found in general, with its limitations: Because the same donors could not be followed over many years, the conclusions depended on cross-sectional statistical analysis. In monozygotic twins, recombination models systematically underestimated out-of-frame TCR alpha sharing, but the models matched the sharing seen between unrelated individuals. Compared with coincidental sharing between unrelated individuals, out-of-frame TCR alpha sequences shared between twins showed an excess of sequences with low generation probability. Fewer insertions were carried by abundant cord blood beta clonotypes, a similar but weaker trend appeared in young adult naive repertoires, and no such trend appeared in memory repertoires. A weaker excess of twin sharing was found in beta out-of-frame sequences because the signal-to-noise ratio was lowered by fewer shared sequences. Zero-insertion analyses could be partly confounded by invariant T cells such as MAIT and iNKT, although diverse VJ usage argued against such confounding for most clonotypes.

Trimming removed 7 bases from V and 4 bases from J, leaving 15 bases between the germline ends. In the germline V gene, CDR1 corresponds to SQVTM and CDR2 to ANQGSEA. Including the terminal cysteine and phenylalanine, the CDR3 comprises 13 residues. The DNA shown is the 39-base CDR3, in frame from base 1. With respect to this clonotype: The specificity of this receptor is unknown. Base qualities were left out, and no much larger clone turns up one base away.

The library was generated by 5' RACE. The sequencer listed for this sample is Illumina HiSeq 2000. Template switching introduced a universal primer binding site; the final cDNA contained a unique molecular identifier, enabling accurate counting of TCR cDNA molecules. Specific primers in the conserved constant-segment region were used to synthesize first-strand cDNA for the TCR alpha and beta chains. To control for contamination, every cDNA library carried two barcodes: a SMART-Mk sample barcode plus Illumina barcodes. TruSeq adapter sequences, together with Illumina sample barcodes, were added in two successive PCR steps. The Illumina HiSeq platform was used with custom primers to sequence TCR alpha and beta cDNA libraries. The study's processing was this. MiGEC was used to process raw reads and extract unique molecular identifiers, and MiXCR was used to find CDR3 positions. For each individual, recombination models were inferred using an EM algorithm with the repgenHMM and IGoR tools. Shared clonotypes were analyzed with the tcR package in R, and sharing was normalized by the product of cloneset sizes. Out-of-frame nonproductive sequences were analyzed to study raw recombination free of thymic and clonal selection effects. TCRdb reran the public reads through fastp at Q25 and MiXCR, keeping productive beta chains. Rows with one shared CDR3 protein collapse into an entry with the most common genes and DNA. The V and J calls reflect TCRdb's pipeline rather than the authors' work. In this sample the table shows 650,000 to 800,000 distinct CDR3 sequences, roughly 8% of which occur a single time. 0.98% of the sample is in the top ten clones.

All donors were healthy Caucasians. Three pairs of female monozygotic twins, all aged about 18 to 30 years, were included in the twin cohort. Peripheral blood mononuclear cells were used as the source from which RNA for TCR libraries was isolated. The same data also contributed to another study, on yellow fever vaccine responses in identical twins. The second paper states: The T cell response to vaccination in identical twins was reported by the authors to appear partly convergent and partly personalized. In the study, vaccine-responding T cell clones were precisely tracked in identical twins.

The V and J segments used are TRBV29-1 and TRBJ2-3; perhaps TRBD2 is the D gene, with 6 bases matching. The clonotype comes from a young woman in good health. Sequencing was done on a sample of PBMCs. At the DNA level, the sequence is TGCAGCGGGGAGGCGGCCCCCGCAGATACGCAGTATTTT. It translates as CSGEAAPADTQYF.